These 8 T cell receptor beta chains came from one sample sequenced in a study of vaccination effects on CD4 cells after COVID-19. Their recognized antigens are unknown. Before any sequencing was done, the ViraFEST assay used viral peptide pools to expand antigen-specific CD4+ T cells. Upon completion of 10 days in culture, CD4+ T cells were isolated. According to the study, vaccine recipients showed no prior SARS-CoV-2 infection and negative nucleocapsid antibodies. Assay used: immunoSEQ multiplex PCR; TCRdb lists only in-frame clones, some missing. The sample includes some 68,000 clones, 80% of them seen just once. Sample: CD4+ T cells from PBMCs cultured with SARS-CoV-2 spike peptides, taken before COVID-19 vaccination. The receptors derive from a human donor who received a COVID-19 vaccine.

The chain is built from TRBV18 and TRBJ1-1; 9 positions agree with TRBD1. CDR1 and CDR2 (germline): KGHSH, LQKENI. Unmatched junction bases numbered 5, after V lost 3 bases and J lost 0 bases. CDR3 length: 16 residues. The CDR3 here is CASSPQGQGLNTEAFF. DNA for the CDR3: TGTGCCAGCTCACCCCAGGGACAGGGTTTGAACACTGAAGCTTTCTTT.

The CDR3 is CASSLQQGIRSYTF. Written as DNA, the CDR3 is TGCGCCAGCAGCCTTCAACAGGGTATAAGGAGCTACACCTTC. V and J are TRBV5-1 and TRBJ1-2, with a weak D call TRBD1 (6 bases). The CDR3 runs 14 residues. Germline CDR1 reads SGHRS; CDR2 reads YFSETQ. V lost 4 bases to trimming and J lost 9 bases, with 19 bases between them.

The chain has TRBV7-2 and TRBJ1-1; maybe TRBD1 (5 bases). V lost 6 bases to trimming and J lost 6 bases, with 20 bases between them. From germline, CDR1 is SGHTA and CDR2 FQGNSA. The CDR3 runs to 15 residues. CDR3 residues: CASSSRMGLAAEAFF. CDR3 DNA: TGTGCCAGCAGTTCTAGGATGGGGCTGGCCGCTGAAGCTTTCTTT.

The genes are TRBV9 and TRBJ1-4, with D unresolved. The V and J ends lost 1 base and 4 bases respectively, with 8 bases between them. This CDR3 has 14 amino acids. Germline-derived CDR1 and CDR2 are SGDLS and YYNGEE. The CDR3: CASSVLGSNEKLFF. CDR3 sequence (DNA): TGTGCCAGCAGCGTATTGGGCAGTAATGAAAAACTGTTTTTT. Complete variable domain (other parts from reference TRBV9 and TRBJ1-4): DSGVTQTPKHLITATGQRVTLRCSPRSGDLSVYWYQQSLDQGLQFLIQYYNGEERAKGNILERFSAQQFPDLHSELNLSSLELGDSALYFCASSVLGSNEKLFFGSGTQLSVL.

The V call is TRBV5-1, the J call TRBJ1-1; weak D call: TRBD1 (5 bases). Germline V CDR1 and CDR2: SGHRS, YFSETQ. V lost 4 bases to trimming and J lost 1 base, with 14 bases between them. The CDR3 has 15 amino acids. CDR3 sequence: CASSPGTGQNTEAFF. In nucleotides, the CDR3 is TGCGCCAGCAGCCCAGGGACCGGACAGAACACTGAAGCTTTCTTT.

The genes are TRBV4-1 and TRBJ2-2; D remains unclear. This CDR3 region has 14 residues. The V and J ends lost 4 bases and 0 bases respectively, with 6 bases between them. The germline gives CDR1 MGHRA, CDR2 YSYEKL. The CDR3: CASSLLSNTGELFF. CDR3 coding DNA: TGCGCCAGCAGCCTACTATCGAACACCGGGGAGCTGTTTTTT.

V gene TRBV6-2 or TRBV6-3 combines with J gene TRBJ2-7; 10 nucleotides line up with TRBD2. Trimming at V came to 3 bases and at J to 4 bases, leaving 9 bases not matched to a gene. Looked up from germline, CDR1 is MNHEY and CDR2 is SVGEGT. The CDR3 runs to 16 residues. CDR3 sequence (DNA): TGTGCCAGCAGTTATGACAAGCCTAGCGGGGGTTACGAGCAGTACGTC. Translation: CASSYDKPSGGYEQYV.

The V gene is TRBV5-1, the J gene TRBJ1-2; D unclear. Germline V CDR1 and CDR2: SGHRS, YFSETQ. This CDR3 is 14 amino acids long. Trimming removed 4 bases from V and 1 base from J, with 11 bases in between. CDR3: CASSLSVVNYGYTF. As DNA, the CDR3 is TGCGCCAGCAGCCTTTCGGTGGTTAACTATGGCTACACCTTC. Full variable domain (missing parts from reference TRBV5-1 and TRBJ1-2): KAGVTQTPRYLIKTRGQQVTLSCSPISGHRSVSWYQQTPGQGLQFLFEYFSETQRNKGNFPGRFSGRQFSNSRSEMNVSTLELGDSALYLCASSLSVVNYGYTFGSGTRLTVV.